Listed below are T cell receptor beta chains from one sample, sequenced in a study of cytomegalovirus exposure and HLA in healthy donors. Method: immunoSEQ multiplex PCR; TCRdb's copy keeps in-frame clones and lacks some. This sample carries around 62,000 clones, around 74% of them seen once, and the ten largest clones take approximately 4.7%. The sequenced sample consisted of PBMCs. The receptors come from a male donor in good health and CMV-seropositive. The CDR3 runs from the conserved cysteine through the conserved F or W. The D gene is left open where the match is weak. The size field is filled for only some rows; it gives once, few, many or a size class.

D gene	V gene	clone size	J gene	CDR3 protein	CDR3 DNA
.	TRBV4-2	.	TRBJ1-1	CASSHRGQTNTEAFF	TGTGCCAGCAGCCACAGGGGTCAGACGAACACTGAAGCTTTCTTT
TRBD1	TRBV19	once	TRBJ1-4	CAASFTGTGQEKLFF	TGTGCCGCCTCTTTCACGGGGACAGGGCAGGAAAAACTGTTTTTT
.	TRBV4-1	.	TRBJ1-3	CASSQFSRDRYHMTNTIYF	TGCGCCAGCAGCCAGTTTTCGAGGGATCGATACCATATGACAAACACCATATATTTT
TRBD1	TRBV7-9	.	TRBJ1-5	CASSLSAGGNQPQHF	TGTGCCAGCAGCTTATCCGCAGGGGGTAATCAGCCCCAGCATTTT
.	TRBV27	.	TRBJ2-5	CASSPQSGVYGTQYF	TGTGCCAGCAGTCCCCAGTCCGGGGTGTACGGGACCCAGTACTTC
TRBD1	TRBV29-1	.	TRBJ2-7	CSAGTGNYEQYF	TGCAGCGCCGGGACAGGGAACTACGAGCAGTACTTC
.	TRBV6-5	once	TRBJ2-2	CASVSTPGELFF	TGTGCCAGCGTCAGTACCCCCGGGGAGCTGTTTTTT
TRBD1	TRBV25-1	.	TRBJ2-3	CASSEWETGGTDTQYF	TGTGCCAGCAGTGAATGGGAGACAGGGGGCACAGATACGCAGTATTTT
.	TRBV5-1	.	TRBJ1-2	CASSLDGRQDYGYTF	TGCGCCAGCAGCTTGGACGGAAGACAGGACTATGGCTACACCTTC
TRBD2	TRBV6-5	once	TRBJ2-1	CASSSTSGGVGEQFF	TGTGCCAGCAGCTCTACTAGCGGGGGGGTAGGTGAGCAGTTCTTC
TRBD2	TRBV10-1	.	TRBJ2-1	CASSASSRPYSPGMGGGYNEQFF	TGCGCCAGCAGTGCTTCTTCCCGTCCTTACTCTCCGGGAATGGGCGGGGGTTACAATGAGCAGTTCTTC
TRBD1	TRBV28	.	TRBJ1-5	CASSYSTLRSRNRGRNQPQHF	TGTGCCAGCAGTTATTCGACTCTGCGGTCTCGAAACAGGGGCCGCAATCAGCCCCAGCATTTT
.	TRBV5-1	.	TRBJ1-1	CASSLEESRSPEAFF	TGCGCCAGCAGCTTGGAGGAATCCAGGTCCCCTGAAGCTTTCTTT
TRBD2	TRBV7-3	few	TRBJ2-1	CASSQAGGRSREQFF	TGTGCCAGCAGCCAAGCGGGGGGGCGGTCCCGTGAGCAGTTCTTC
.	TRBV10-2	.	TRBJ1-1	CASRNGQFFSDTEAFF	TGCGCCAGCAGGAACGGACAGTTTTTCTCGGACACTGAAGCTTTCTTT
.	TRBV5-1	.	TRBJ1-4	CASSFRGSTNEKLFF	TGCGCCAGCAGCTTTCGGGGATCAACTAATGAAAAACTGTTTTTT
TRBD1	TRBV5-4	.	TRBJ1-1	CASRPGQWDTEAFF	TGTGCCAGCAGGCCGGGACAGTGGGACACTGAAGCTTTCTTT
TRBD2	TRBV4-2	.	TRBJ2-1	CASSQDTSSGAYNEQFF	TGTGCCAGCAGCCAAGATACATCTAGCGGGGCTTACAATGAGCAGTTCTTC
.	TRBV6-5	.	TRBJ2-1	CASSLRVRGEQFF	TGTGCCAGCAGTTTAAGGGTCAGAGGGGAGCAGTTCTTC
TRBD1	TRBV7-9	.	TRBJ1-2	CASSFDRVHGYTF	TGTGCCAGCAGCTTCGACAGGGTGCATGGCTACACCTTC
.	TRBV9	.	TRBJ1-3	CASSVEGGGNTIYF	TGTGCCAGCAGCGTAGAGGGAGGAGGAAACACCATATATTTT
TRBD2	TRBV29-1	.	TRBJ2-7	CSVRLAGDSYEQYF	TGCAGCGTTCGGCTAGCGGGGGATTCCTACGAGCAGTACTTC
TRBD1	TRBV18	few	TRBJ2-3	CASRPTGGTDTQYF	TGTGCCAGCCGACCAACAGGGGGCACAGATACGCAGTATTTT
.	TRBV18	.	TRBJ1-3	CASSPRGPSANSGNTIYF	TGTGCCAGCTCACCACGAGGTCCGTCAGCCAACTCTGGAAACACCATATATTTT
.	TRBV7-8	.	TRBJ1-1	CASSLATRNTEAFF	TGTGCCAGCAGCTTAGCCACTCGGAACACTGAAGCTTTCTTT
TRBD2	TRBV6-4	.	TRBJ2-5	CASSVSGGSQETQYF	TGTGCCAGCAGTGTAAGCGGGGGTTCCCAAGAGACCCAGTACTTC
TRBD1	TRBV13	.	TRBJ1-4	CASSRTGLGEKLFF	TGTGCCAGCAGCAGGACAGGGTTGGGTGAAAAACTGTTTTTT
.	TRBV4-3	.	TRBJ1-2	CASSHGEGNYGYTF	TGCGCCAGCAGCCATGGGGAGGGGAACTATGGCTACACCTTC
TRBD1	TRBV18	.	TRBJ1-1	CASSPPLGQGAITEAFF	TGTGCCAGCTCACCACCTTTGGGACAGGGGGCAATAACTGAAGCTTTCTTT
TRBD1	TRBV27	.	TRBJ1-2	CASSTTGTGPYGYTF	TGTGCCAGCAGTACCACCGGGACAGGGCCCTATGGCTACACCTTC
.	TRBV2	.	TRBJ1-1	CASSLTVPGTEAFF	TGTGCCAGCAGCCTGACAGTCCCCGGCACTGAAGCTTTCTTT
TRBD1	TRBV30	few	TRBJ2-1	CAYHSGTGTYEQFF	TGTGCCTACCATTCCGGGACAGGGACCTATGAGCAGTTCTTC
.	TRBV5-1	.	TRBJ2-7	CASSLSLRVNEQYF	TGCGCCAGCAGCTTGTCTCTTCGTGTTAACGAGCAGTACTTC
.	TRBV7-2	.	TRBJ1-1	CASSLGFGGNTEAFF	TGTGCCAGCAGCTTAGGGTTTGGAGGGAACACTGAAGCTTTCTTT
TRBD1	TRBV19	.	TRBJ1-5	CASSTRDRGLKQPQHF	TGTGCCAGTAGTACTCGGGACAGGGGGCTTAAGCAGCCCCAGCATTTT
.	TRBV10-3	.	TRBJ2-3	CATHSGSLTDTQYF	TGTGCCACCCACAGCGGGTCCCTCACAGATACGCAGTATTTT
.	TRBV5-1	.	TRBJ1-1	CASSLWGEGAEAFF	TGCGCCAGCAGCTTGTGGGGGGAAGGGGCTGAAGCTTTCTTT
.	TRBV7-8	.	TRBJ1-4	CASSPGAGNREKLFF	TGTGCCAGCAGCCCCGGGGCGGGGAACCGTGAAAAACTGTTTTTT
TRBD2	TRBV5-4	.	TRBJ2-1	CASSFPPGRGPDNEQFF	TGTGCCAGCAGCTTCCCCCCTGGGAGGGGACCTGACAATGAGCAGTTCTTC
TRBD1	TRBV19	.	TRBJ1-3	CASSPVTGTGNTIYF	TGTGCCAGTAGTCCAGTGACAGGGACTGGAAACACCATATATTTT
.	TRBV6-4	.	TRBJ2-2	CASSEVGTGELFF	TGTGCCAGCAGTGAAGTCGGTACCGGGGAGCTGTTTTTT
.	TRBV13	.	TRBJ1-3	CASSFASRQARTIYF	TGTGCCAGCAGCTTCGCTAGCAGGCAGGCGCGCACCATATATTTT
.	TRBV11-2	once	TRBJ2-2	CASSLDPVTGELFF	TGTGCCAGCAGCTTAGACCCGGTCACCGGGGAGCTGTTTTTT
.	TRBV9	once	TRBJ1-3	CASSTSGGSGNTIYF	TGTGCCAGCAGCACCTCTGGAGGATCTGGAAACACCATATATTTT
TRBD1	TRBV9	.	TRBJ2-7	CASSPSLIGRHRGSYEQYF	TGTGCCAGCAGCCCCAGCCTGATTGGGCGACACAGGGGATCCTACGAGCAGTACTTC
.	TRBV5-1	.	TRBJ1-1	CASSLLNEAPNTEAFF	TGCGCCAGCAGCTTGCTAAATGAGGCTCCAAACACTGAAGCTTTCTTT
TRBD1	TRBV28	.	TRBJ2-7	CASSLSYRQGAYEQYF	TGTGCCAGCAGTTTAAGTTACCGACAGGGGGCCTACGAGCAGTACTTC
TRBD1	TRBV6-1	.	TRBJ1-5	CASSEGSGGDQPQHF	TGTGCCAGCAGTGAAGGGTCAGGGGGCGATCAGCCCCAGCATTTT
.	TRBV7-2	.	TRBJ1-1	CASSFPGHHTEAFF	TGTGCCAGCAGCTTCCCGGGACACCACACTGAAGCTTTCTTT
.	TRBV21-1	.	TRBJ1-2	CASSKMRDGYTF	TGTGCCAGCAGCAAAATGAGGGATGGCTACACCTTC
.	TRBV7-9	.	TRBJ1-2	CASSLNALGTGGTYGYTF	TGTGCCAGCAGCTTAAACGCTCTGGGTACTGGGGGGACCTATGGCTACACCTTC
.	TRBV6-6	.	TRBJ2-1	CASSAWDTPYNEQFF	TGTGCCAGCAGTGCCTGGGACACACCCTACAATGAGCAGTTCTTC